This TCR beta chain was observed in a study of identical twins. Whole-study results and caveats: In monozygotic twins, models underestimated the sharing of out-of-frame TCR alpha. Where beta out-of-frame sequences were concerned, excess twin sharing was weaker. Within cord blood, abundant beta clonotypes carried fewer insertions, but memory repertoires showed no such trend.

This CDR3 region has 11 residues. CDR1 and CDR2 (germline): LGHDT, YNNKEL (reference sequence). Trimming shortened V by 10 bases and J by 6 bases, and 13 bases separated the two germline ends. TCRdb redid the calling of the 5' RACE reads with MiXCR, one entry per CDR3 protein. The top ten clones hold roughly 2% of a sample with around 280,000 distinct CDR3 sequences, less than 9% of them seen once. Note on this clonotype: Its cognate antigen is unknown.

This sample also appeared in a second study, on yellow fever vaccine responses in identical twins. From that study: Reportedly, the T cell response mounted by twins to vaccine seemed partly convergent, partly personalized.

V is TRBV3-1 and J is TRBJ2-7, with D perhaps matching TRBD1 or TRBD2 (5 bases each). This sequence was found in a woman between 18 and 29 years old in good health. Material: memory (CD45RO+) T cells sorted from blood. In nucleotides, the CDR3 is TGTGCCACCACCTGGGGGAGCGAGCAGTACTTC. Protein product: CATTWGSEQYF.